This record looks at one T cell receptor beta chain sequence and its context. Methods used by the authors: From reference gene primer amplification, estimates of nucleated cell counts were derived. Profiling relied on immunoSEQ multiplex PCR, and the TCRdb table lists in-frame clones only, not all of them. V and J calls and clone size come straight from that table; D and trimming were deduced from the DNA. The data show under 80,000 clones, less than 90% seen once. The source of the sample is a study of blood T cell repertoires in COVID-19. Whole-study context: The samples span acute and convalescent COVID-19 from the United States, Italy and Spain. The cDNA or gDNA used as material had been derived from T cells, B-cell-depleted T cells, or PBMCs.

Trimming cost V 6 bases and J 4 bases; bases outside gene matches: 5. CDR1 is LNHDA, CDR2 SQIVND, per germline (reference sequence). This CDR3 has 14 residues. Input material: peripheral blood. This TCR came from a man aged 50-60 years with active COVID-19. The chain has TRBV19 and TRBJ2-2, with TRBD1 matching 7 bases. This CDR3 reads CASRGQSFTGELFF. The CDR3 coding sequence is TGTGCCAGTAGGGGACAGTCGTTCACCGGGGAGCTGTTTTTT.